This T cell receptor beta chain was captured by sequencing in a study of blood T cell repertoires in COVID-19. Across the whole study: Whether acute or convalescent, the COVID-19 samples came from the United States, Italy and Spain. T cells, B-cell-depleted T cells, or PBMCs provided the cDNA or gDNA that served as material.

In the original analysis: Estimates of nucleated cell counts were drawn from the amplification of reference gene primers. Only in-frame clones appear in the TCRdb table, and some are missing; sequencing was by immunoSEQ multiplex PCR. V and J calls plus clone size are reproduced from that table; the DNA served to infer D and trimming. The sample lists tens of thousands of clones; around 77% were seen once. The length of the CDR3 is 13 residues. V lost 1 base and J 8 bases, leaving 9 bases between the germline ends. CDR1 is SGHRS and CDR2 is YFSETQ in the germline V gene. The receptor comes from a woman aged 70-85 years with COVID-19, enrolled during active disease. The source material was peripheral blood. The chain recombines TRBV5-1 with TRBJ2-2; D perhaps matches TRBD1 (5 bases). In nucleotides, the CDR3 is TGCGCCAGCAGCTTGAGGCAGGGTGGGGAGCTGTTTTTT. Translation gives CASSLRQGGELFF.